These 18 T cell receptor beta chains were all obtained from the same sample, sequenced in a study of blood T cells in healthy people across ages. It was with a sample-barcoded 5' primer and a J-beta primer mix that a second PCR of roughly 7 to 11 cycles was run. Each CDR3 protein gets one entry after TCRdb re-called the 5' RACE reads with MiXCR. Of fewer than 800,000 distinct CDR3 sequences in the sample, under 25% were seen once. Sequenced: blood. Receptors originate from a man between 65 and 79 years old in good health.

The chain combines TRBV11-2 with TRBJ2-7; 7 bases are a match to TRBD1. V lost 5 bases to trimming and J lost 4 bases; unmatched junction nucleotides: 8. CDR1 and CDR2 (germline): SGHAT, FQNNGV. The CDR3 is 14 amino acids. The CDR3, as DNA: TGTGCCAGCAGCCCAGGACAGGCGGCTTACGAGCAGTACTTC. Encoded protein: CASSPGQAAYEQYF.

In this sample, this clonotype turned up a few times. V is TRBV7-9 and J is TRBJ2-7, with D perhaps TRBD2 (7 bases). Trimming shortened V by 4 bases and J by 5 bases, and 15 bases separated the two germline ends. This CDR3 spans 14 amino acids. In germline, CDR1 is SEHNR, CDR2 FQNEAQ (reference sequence). This chain's CDR3 is CASSSFGGGNEQYF. CDR3 nucleotides: TGTGCCAGCAGCTCCTTTGGGGGGGGCAACGAGCAGTACTTC.

Only a few counts were recorded for this clonotype. The chain combines TRBV20-1 with TRBJ1-1, with no clear D. CDR1 is DFQATT, CDR2 SNEGSKA, per germline (reference sequence). This CDR3 region has 14 residues. Trimming stripped 5 bases from V and 4 bases from J, with 17 bases between. This CDR3 reads CSAVLTAGATEAFF. The DNA for the CDR3 is TGCAGTGCTGTTTTAACGGCGGGCGCCACTGAAGCTTTCTTT.

This clonotype was seen repeatedly, ten times or more. This chain joins TRBV7-9 and TRBJ2-7, with a weak D call TRBD1 (5 bases). V gave up 2 bases and J gave up 5 bases, with 16 bases separating them. Germline-derived CDR1 and CDR2 are SEHNR and FQNEAQ (reference sequence). This CDR3 comprises 15 residues. The CDR3 DNA is TGTGCCAGCAGCTTAACGTCAACCATCAGGGACGAGCAGTACTTC. Protein sequence: CASSLTSTIRDEQYF.

The sample holds one count of this clonotype. Possible read error: a much larger clone is one base away. The chain carries TRBV28 and TRBJ2-7; D gene unclear. CDR3 length: 13 amino acids. With 2 bases removed from V and 5 bases from J, the gap between germline ends came to 10 bases. The germline gives CDR1 MDHEN, CDR2 SYDVKM. Here the CDR3 DNA reads TGTGCCAGCAGTTTACTGGGTTGGGACGAGCAGTACTTC. Translating it yields CASSLLGWDEQYF.

A few counts support this clonotype. The rearrangement links TRBV9 to TRBJ2-5, with a tentative D call TRBD2 (5 bases). This CDR3 is 15 amino acids long. V was trimmed by 3 bases and J by 0 bases, leaving 12 bases between them. Per germline, CDR1 SGDLS and CDR2 YYNGEE. The CDR3 region is CASSDNPGNQETQYF. The CDR3 DNA reads TGTGCCAGCAGCGACAACCCCGGGAACCAAGAGACCCAGTACTTC.

The chain uses TRBV7-9 and TRBJ2-5; D might be TRBD2 (5 bases). V was cut by 0 bases and J by 5 bases, with 10 bases left in between. The CDR3 loop spans 14 amino acids. Germline CDR1 and CDR2: SEHNR and FQNEAQ (reference sequence). This CDR3 reads CASSLAEDWETQYF. The CDR3 region has the DNA TGTGCCAGCAGCTTAGCGGAGGACTGGGAGACCCAGTACTTC.

The rearrangement joins TRBV7-9 to TRBJ2-1; 7 bases map to TRBD1. CDR1 and CDR2 from the germline V gene are SEHNR and FQNEAQ (reference sequence). The CDR3 contains 15 residues. The junction had 4 bases not matched to a gene; V was cut back by 2 bases and J by 3 bases. The CDR3, as DNA: TGTGCCAGCAGCTTACGACAGGGCGACTACAATGAGCAGTTCTTC. Its translation is CASSLRQGDYNEQFF.

This clonotype was seen at least ten times. The CDR3 loop reads CATSRDHLAERTDTQYF. In DNA form, the CDR3 reads TGTGCCACCAGCAGAGATCATTTGGCAGAACGCACAGATACGCAGTATTTT. V gene TRBV15 combines with J gene TRBJ2-3, with no clear D. CDR3 length: 17 amino acids. The V end was cut by 0 bases, the J end by 1 base, with 14 bases between. Germline V gives CDR1 LNHNV, CDR2 YYDKDF (reference sequence).

In its sample, this clonotype was seen a few times. V is TRBV10-3 and J is TRBJ2-7; 9 nucleotides agree with TRBD1. J was trimmed by 2 bases and V by 6 bases; bases with no gene match: 8. From germline, CDR1 is ENHRY and CDR2 SYGVKD. This CDR3 is built from 15 residues. CDR3 loop: CAIRETGGGPYEQYF. The CDR3 DNA is TGTGCCATCAGGGAGACAGGGGGAGGGCCCTACGAGCAGTACTTC.

This clonotype was detected only a few times. The chain couples TRBV5-6 to TRBJ2-3, with TRBD2 as a possible D gene (5 bases). The length of the CDR3 is 16 residues. Trimming removed 1 base at V and 2 bases at J, with 14 bases between. Per germline, CDR1 SGHDT and CDR2 YYEEEE. As DNA, the CDR3 is TGTGCCAGCAGCTTGTACTCGGGGATGATCACAGATACGCAGTATTTT. This sequence encodes CASSLYSGMITDTQYF.

V is TRBV27 and J is TRBJ2-2, with 10 bases matching TRBD1. The CDR3 covers 15 residues. J lost 7 bases, V lost 2 bases, and 4 bases had no gene match. Germline V gene data show CDR1 as MNHEY and CDR2 as SMNVEV (reference sequence). CDR3 in amino acids: CASSLDRGRLGELFF. The DNA for the CDR3 is TGTGCCAGCAGTTTAGACAGGGGGCGACTCGGGGAGCTGTTTTTT.

This clonotype was observed a few times. The chain employs TRBV5-1 and TRBJ2-7, with TRBD2 matching 15 bases. CDR1 is SGHRS and CDR2 is YFSETQ in the germline V gene. The ends lost 1 base at V and 6 bases at J; junction bases unmatched: 8. This CDR3 is 17 amino acids long. CDR3: CASSLMGLAGGIGEQYF. For the CDR3, the DNA is TGCGCCAGCAGCTTGATGGGACTAGCGGGAGGAATTGGCGAGCAGTACTTC.

In its sample, this clonotype was seen a few times. V gene TRBV7-8 combines with J gene TRBJ1-6, with D maybe TRBD1 (5 bases). Trimming stripped 5 bases from V and 8 bases from J, with 16 bases between. The CDR3 contains 15 residues. Germline CDR1 reads SGHVS; CDR2 reads FQNEAQ. CDR3: CASSLRAGRDSPLHF. CDR3 nucleotide sequence: TGTGCCAGCAGCCTCCGGGCAGGGAGGGATTCACCCCTCCACTTT.

The chain employs TRBV5-5 and TRBJ2-7, with 7 bases identical to TRBD2. CDR1 is SGHKS, CDR2 YYEKEE, per germline (reference sequence). The CDR3 runs 16 residues. Trimming took 0 bases from V and 0 from J; bases not matched to a gene: 6. The CDR3 DNA reads TGTGCCAGCAGCTTGGGAGGGCGGGGGAGCTCCTACGAGCAGTACTTC. Its translation is CASSLGGRGSSYEQYF.

The CDR3: CASSEAAGPIYGYTF. In nucleotides, the CDR3 is TGTGCCAGCAGTGAAGCCGCAGGGCCAATCTATGGCTACACCTTC. The J gene is TRBJ1-2, the V gene TRBV6-1, with D tentatively TRBD1 (5 bases). V gave up 0 bases and J gave up 4 bases, with 12 bases separating them. Germline lookup yields CDR1 MNHNS and CDR2 SASEGT. The CDR3 has 15 amino acids.

The chain uses TRBV7-9 and TRBJ1-2; the match to TRBD1 covers 7 bases. The ends lost 8 bases at V and 6 bases at J; junction bases unmatched: 15. This CDR3 is 15 amino acids long. CDR1 SEHNR and CDR2 FQNEAQ come from the germline V gene (reference sequence). The CDR3, as DNA: TGTGCCAGCTTCCCCTTCAAGGAGGGGGCCCATGGCTACACCTTC. Encoded protein: CASFPFKEGAHGYTF. The variable domain in full, with the rest retrieved from reference TRBV7-9 and TRBJ1-2, is DTGVSQNPRHKITKRGQNVTFRCDPISEHNRLYWYRQTLGQGPEFLTYFQNEAQLEKSRLLSDRFSAERPKGSFSTLEIQRTEQGDSAMYLCASFPFKEGAHGYTFGSGTRLTVV.

The V and J genes are TRBV28 and TRBJ2-1, with D possibly being TRBD1 (6 bases). The last part of the DNA fits TRBJ2-7 better; the J call may be wrong. Germline V gene lookup returns CDR1 MDHEN and CDR2 SYDVKM. The CDR3 runs to 15 residues. DNA for the CDR3: TGTGCCAGCAGTTCTCCCGGGACAACCTCCTACGAGCAGTACTTC. Amino acid sequence: CASSSPGTTSYEQYF.